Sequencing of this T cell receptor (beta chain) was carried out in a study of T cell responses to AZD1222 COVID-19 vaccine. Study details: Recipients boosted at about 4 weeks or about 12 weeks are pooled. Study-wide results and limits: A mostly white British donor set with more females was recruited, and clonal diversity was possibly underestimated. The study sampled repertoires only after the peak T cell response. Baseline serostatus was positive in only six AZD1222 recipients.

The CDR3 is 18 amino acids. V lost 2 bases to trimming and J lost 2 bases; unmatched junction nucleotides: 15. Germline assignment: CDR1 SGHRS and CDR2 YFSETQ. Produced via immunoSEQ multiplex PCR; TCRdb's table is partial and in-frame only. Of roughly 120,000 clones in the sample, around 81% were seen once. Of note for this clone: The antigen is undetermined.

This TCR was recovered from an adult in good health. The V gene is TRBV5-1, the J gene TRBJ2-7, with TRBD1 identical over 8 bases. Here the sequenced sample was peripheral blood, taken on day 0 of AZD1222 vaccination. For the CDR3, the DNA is TGCGCCAGCAGCTTTTTGGCTCGGACAGGGACGAAGACCTACGAGCAGTACTTC. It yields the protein CASSFLARTGTKTYEQYF.